This TCR beta chain was identified in a study of blood T cell repertoires in COVID-19 (dated by TCRdb to the early 2020s). About the full investigation: Collaborator samples came from the United States, Italy and Spain and covered acute and convalescent phases of COVID-19. Where available, HLA class I and class II types were taken from metadata supplied by the sample provider and were not determined by assay-based typing. The samples were drawn from two sources: the first 160 participants of the ongoing ImmuneRACE study, and about 1,300 subjects contributed by 6 global collaborators. The material from the prospective study consisted of cDNA or gDNA derived from T cells, B-cell-depleted T cells, or PBMCs. The repertoires were released in a freely available public database meant as a resource for research on the immune response to SARS-CoV-2. The dataset comprised deeply sampled blood TCRbeta repertoires from subjects exposed to, actively infected with, or recovered from COVID-19. Sample metadata almost always included a de-identified subject ID, COVID-19 status, age in years and sex. The research as a whole found: How much clinical and demographic metadata was included differed by source and by participant, and the metadata was provided uncurated.

With respect to this clone: It has no known antigen specificity. No base quality information exists; no much larger clone differs at one position.

TCRbeta CDR3 regions were amplified from genomic DNA using the immunoSEQ Assay, a bias-controlled multiplex PCR. The study's own analysis went as follows. The number of nucleated cells in each sample was estimated by amplification of reference gene primers within the assay. To quantify the absolute abundance of each unique TCRbeta CDR3 rearrangement, sequence reads were collapsed and filtered. For each sample, productive Simpson clonality was calculated as the square root of Simpson's diversity index over productive rearrangements. TCRdb retrieved this table from immuneACCESS and kept in-frame rearrangements only. Not all clones are present; in checked studies, unresolved V genes account for under half, and no reason is known for the remainder. The D gene and trimming were derived from the DNA, and the V and J assignments and clone size from that table. The sample yields roughly 100,000 clones; around nine tenths were counted once. Together, the top ten hold approximately 1.7% of the sample.

Taken from the germline V gene (reference sequence), the CDR1 and CDR2 loops are SGHKS and YYEKEE. The CDR3 runs 14 amino acids, cysteine and phenylalanine included. CDR3 DNA only is kept here, 42 bases in frame from base 1. Deletion took 2 bases off V and 0 bases off J, with a span of 8 bases between the germline ends. Whole blood was collected in K2EDTA tubes by collaborating institutions according to the institutions' own protocols. For TCRbeta analysis, collaborator samples were shipped as frozen whole blood, as isolated PBMCs, or as DNA extracted from either sample type. The V and J segments used are TRBV5-5 and TRBJ1-1, and TRBD1 may be the D gene, going by 5 matching bases. The receptor comes from an elderly man with acute or convalescent COVID-19. The sample taken for sequencing was peripheral blood. The DNA sequence is TGTGCCAGCAGCTTACAGGCCATGAACACTGAAGCTTTCTTT. This encodes CASSLQAMNTEAFF. Beyond the CDR3, the reference TRBV5-5 and TRBJ1-1 genes provide the residues; the full variable domain reads: DAGVTQSPTHLIKTRGQQVTLRCSPISGHKSVSWYQQVLGQGPQFIFQYYEKEERGRGNFPDRFSARQFPNYSSELNVNALLLGDSALYLCASSLQAMNTEAFFGQGTRLTVV.